The 9 T cell receptor beta chains below all came from one sample that was sequenced in a study of shared clonotypes between healthy human individuals. Generated by immunoSEQ multiplex PCR, the TCRdb table keeps only in-frame clones and is missing some. This sample has under 600,000 clones, with around 78% found just once. Sample: PBMCs. These TCRs come from a woman aged 40-49 years in good health. Some clones in this sample may be carry-over from other donors' samples.

This clone is a singleton in its sample. Germline is not matched at one junction end, which may reflect a read error. The rearrangement links TRBV29-1 to TRBJ1-2, with a weak D call TRBD1 (6 bases). The CDR3 loop spans 13 amino acids. Germline lookup yields CDR1 SQVTM and CDR2 ANQGSEA. The CDR3 DNA follows: TGCAGCGTTGATTCGGACAGAGCATCTAAATCCATTTTT. This translates into CSVDSDRASKSIF.

The V gene is TRBV19, the J gene TRBJ1-5; D unresolved. CDR1 is LNHDA, CDR2 SQIVND, per germline (reference sequence). This CDR3 spans 15 amino acids. Between the trimmed V and J ends, which lost 3 bases and 3 bases, there was a span of 12 bases. CDR3 sequence reads: CASSMGTYDNQPQHF. The CDR3 DNA sequence: TGTGCCAGTAGTATGGGTACATATGACAATCAGCCCCAGCATTTT. Drawing the rest from reference TRBV19 and TRBJ1-5, the complete variable domain is DGGITQSPKYLFRKEGQNVTLSCEQNLNHDAMYWYRQDPGQGLRLIYYSQIVNDFQKGDIAEGYSVSREKKESFPLTVTSAQKNPTAFYLCASSMGTYDNQPQHFGDGTRLSIL.

This clone was detected many times. The rearrangement links TRBV7-2 to TRBJ2-1; 15 bases are a match to TRBD2. The CDR3 sequence is 18 residues long. J gave up 5 bases and V 1 base, and 6 bases lay outside the gene matches. Germline V lookup: CDR1 SGHTA, CDR2 FQGNSA. CDR3 protein: CASSLEGTSGRYHNEQFF. The CDR3, as DNA: TGTGCCAGCAGCTTAGAAGGGACTAGCGGGAGGTACCACAATGAGCAGTTCTTC.

The V gene is TRBV28, the J gene TRBJ2-1, with TRBD2 matching over 8 bases. The J segment lost 2 bases and the V segment lost 5 bases, leaving 5 bases of the junction unmatched. Germline V gives CDR1 MDHEN, CDR2 SYDVKM. There are 15 residues in the CDR3. CDR3 nucleotides: TGTGCCAGCAGTCCCGGGGGGGTCGCCTACAATGAGCAGTTCTTC. The encoded protein is CASSPGGVAYNEQFF.

The rearrangement joins TRBV19 to TRBJ1-1, with TRBD1 matching 8 bases. V gave up 9 bases and J gave up 1 base; unmatched junction bases: 13. Per germline, CDR1 LNHDA and CDR2 SQIVND (reference sequence). The CDR3 runs 16 residues. The CDR3 region is CASLAALDRENTEAFF. The CDR3 bases are TGTGCCAGCCTCGCGGCGCTGGACAGGGAGAACACTGAAGCTTTCTTT.

This clone was detected only once. The V gene is TRBV5-1, the J gene TRBJ2-1, with D unresolved. This CDR3 is built from 14 residues. V lost 1 base and J 1 base, leaving 6 bases between the germline ends. Germline-derived CDR1 and CDR2 are SGHRS and YFSETQ. The CDR3 DNA reads as TGCGCCAGCAGCTTGACGGGTTCCTACAATGAGCAGTTCTTC. Protein product: CASSLTGSYNEQFF. Complete variable domain (other parts from reference TRBV5-1 and TRBJ2-1): KAGVTQTPRYLIKTRGQQVTLSCSPISGHRSVSWYQQTPGQGLQFLFEYFSETQRNKGNFPGRFSGRQFSNSRSEMNVSTLELGDSALYLCASSLTGSYNEQFFGPGTRLTVL.

The chain has TRBV5-1 and TRBJ1-2, with 7 bases lining up with TRBD1. V trimming: 2 bases; J trimming: 8 bases; junction bases outside the gene matches: 6. Germline values: CDR1 SGHRS, CDR2 YFSETQ. The CDR3 is 13 residues long. The CDR3 protein is CASSFRQGGGYTF. The CDR3 DNA follows: TGCGCCAGCAGCTTCAGACAGGGAGGAGGCTACACCTTC.

This rearrangement joins TRBV15 to TRBJ1-2; TRBD1 is a possible D gene (5 bases). The germline gives CDR1 LNHNV, CDR2 YYDKDF (reference sequence). The V gene lost 1 base and the J gene lost 2 bases, with 11 bases spanning the gap. This CDR3 spans 15 amino acids. CDR3 region: CATSRGGLGNYGYTF. The CDR3 nucleotides are TGTGCCACCAGCAGAGGGGGGTTGGGGAACTATGGCTACACCTTC.

This chain uses TRBV28 with TRBJ2-7; D gene unclear. V was cut by 6 bases and J by 2 bases, with 14 bases left in between. The germline CDR1 and CDR2 sequences are MDHEN and SYDVKM. This CDR3 contains 14 residues. In DNA, the CDR3 is TGTGCCAGCAGCAAAAGGACGTCTGCCTACGAGCAGTACTTC. The encoded protein is CASSKRTSAYEQYF.